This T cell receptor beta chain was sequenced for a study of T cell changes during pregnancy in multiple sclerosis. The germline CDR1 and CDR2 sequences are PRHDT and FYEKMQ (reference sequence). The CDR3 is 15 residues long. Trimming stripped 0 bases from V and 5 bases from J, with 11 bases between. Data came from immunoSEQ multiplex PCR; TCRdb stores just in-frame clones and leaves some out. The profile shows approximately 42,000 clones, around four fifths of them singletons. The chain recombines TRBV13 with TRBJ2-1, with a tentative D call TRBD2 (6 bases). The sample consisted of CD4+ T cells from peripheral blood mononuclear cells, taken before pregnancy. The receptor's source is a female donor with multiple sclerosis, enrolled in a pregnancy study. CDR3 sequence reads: CASSLGDSGNNEQFF. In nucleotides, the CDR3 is TGTGCCAGCAGCTTAGGCGATAGCGGAAACAATGAGCAGTTCTTC.